The source of this T cell receptor (beta chain) is a study of cytomegalovirus exposure and HLA in healthy donors. Study-wide results and caveats: It was approximately 160 TCR beta chains that were listed as cytomegalovirus-associated.

As to this clone: Its antigen is currently unknown.

The PCR contained 60 Vbeta and 13 Jbeta primers. Using immunoSEQ multiplex PCR, the repertoire was profiled, and TCRdb retains in-frame clones only, with some absent. The sample yields 85,000 to 100,000 clones, under 65% seen once. With V trimmed by 7 bases and J by 5 bases, 20 bases remained unmatched. The CDR3 consists of 18 residues. CDR1 and CDR2 (germline): LNHNV, YYDKDF (reference sequence). Sequenced input: PBMCs. This TCR derives from a man in his 60s in good health and CMV-seronegative. V usage is TRBV15 and J usage is TRBJ2-3; 8 nucleotides agree with TRBD2. Here the CDR3 DNA reads TGTGCCACCAATCTCGGTAGAGGCGGGGGGACCTCAAAAGATACGCAGTATTTT. This translates into CATNLGRGGGTSKDTQYF.